What follows describes a single TCR beta chain. Antigen unknown. This sample was taken from a study of T cells expressing NK-cell markers. The wider study: Sequencing covered eight donors, seven HCMV-seropositive and one seronegative. Overall study findings and caveats: The share of CD8+ T cells held by dominant NKG2C+ clonotypes was roughly 1.0-8% in more than 5 donors.

TCRdb reanalyzed the 5' RACE reads and collapses them to one entry per CDR3 protein, without DNA. This repertoire includes 550,000 or so distinct CDR3 sequences. Germline CDR1 and CDR2: MNHEY and SVGEGT. This CDR3 region has 16 residues. This clonotype originated in a man aged 18 to 29 in good health. This chain connects TRBV6-2 or TRBV6-3 to TRBJ2-5; checking the TCRdb D call of TRBD1 is not possible without DNA. Sequencing was carried out using blood T cells: a sorted CD56 or NKG2C T cell subset, CD4+ or CD8+ T cells, or bulk PBMC T cells (not recorded which). The CDR3 sequence is CASSYSAGFDQETQYF.